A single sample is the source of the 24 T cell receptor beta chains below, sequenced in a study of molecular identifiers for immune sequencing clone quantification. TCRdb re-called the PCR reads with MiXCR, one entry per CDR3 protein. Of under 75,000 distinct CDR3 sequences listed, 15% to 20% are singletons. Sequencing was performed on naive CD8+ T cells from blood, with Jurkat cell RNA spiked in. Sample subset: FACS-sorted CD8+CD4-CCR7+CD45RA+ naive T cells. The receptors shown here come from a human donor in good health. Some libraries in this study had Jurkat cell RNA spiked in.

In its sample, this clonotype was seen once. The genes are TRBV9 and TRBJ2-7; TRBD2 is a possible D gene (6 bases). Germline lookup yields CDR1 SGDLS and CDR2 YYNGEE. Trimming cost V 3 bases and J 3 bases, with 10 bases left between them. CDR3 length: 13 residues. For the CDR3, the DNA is TGTGCCAGCAGCGCTCAGACTAGCTACGAGCAGTACTTC. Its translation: CASSAQTSYEQYF.

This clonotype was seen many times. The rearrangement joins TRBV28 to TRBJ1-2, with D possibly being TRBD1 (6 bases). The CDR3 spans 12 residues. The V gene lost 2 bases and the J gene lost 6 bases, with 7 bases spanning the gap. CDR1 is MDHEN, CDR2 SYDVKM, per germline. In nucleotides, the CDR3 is TGTGCCAGCAGTTTACGGGGGCATGGCTACACCTTC. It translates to CASSLRGHGYTF.

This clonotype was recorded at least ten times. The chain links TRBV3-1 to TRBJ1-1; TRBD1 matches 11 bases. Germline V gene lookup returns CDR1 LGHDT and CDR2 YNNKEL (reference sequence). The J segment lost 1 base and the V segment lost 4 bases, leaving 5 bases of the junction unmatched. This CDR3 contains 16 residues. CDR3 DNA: TGTGCCAGCAGCCCCGGACAGGGGGCTTCGAACACTGAAGCTTTCTTT. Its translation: CASSPGQGASNTEAFF.

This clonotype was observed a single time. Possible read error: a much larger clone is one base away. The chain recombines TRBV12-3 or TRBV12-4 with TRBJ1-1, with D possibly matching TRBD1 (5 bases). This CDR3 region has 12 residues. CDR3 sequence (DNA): TGTGCCAGCAGTTTTGCGGGGCCTGAAGCTTCCTTT. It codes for CASSFAGPEASF.

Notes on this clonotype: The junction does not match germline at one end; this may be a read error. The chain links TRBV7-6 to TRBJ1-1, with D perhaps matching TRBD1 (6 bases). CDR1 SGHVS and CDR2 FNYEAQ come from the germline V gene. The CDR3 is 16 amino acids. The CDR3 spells CAGSNGPGGGNTEAFF. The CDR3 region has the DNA TGTGCCGGCAGCAACGGTCCGGGGGGCGGGAACACTGAAGCTTTCTTT.

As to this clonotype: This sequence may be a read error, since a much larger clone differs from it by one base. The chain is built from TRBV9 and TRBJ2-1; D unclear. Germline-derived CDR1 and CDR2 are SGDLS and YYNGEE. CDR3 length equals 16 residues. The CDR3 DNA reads TGTGCCAGCAGCACCCATCCCAACCTGCAGTACAATGGGCAGTTCTTC. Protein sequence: CASSTHPNLQYNGQFF.

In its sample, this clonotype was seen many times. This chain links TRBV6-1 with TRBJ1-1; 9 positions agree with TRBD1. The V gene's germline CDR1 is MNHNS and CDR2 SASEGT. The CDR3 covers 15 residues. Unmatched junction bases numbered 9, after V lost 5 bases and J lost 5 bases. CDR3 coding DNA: TGTGCCAGCAGTATACACAGGGGGCTAATAACTGAAGCTTTCTTT. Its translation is CASSIHRGLITEAFF.

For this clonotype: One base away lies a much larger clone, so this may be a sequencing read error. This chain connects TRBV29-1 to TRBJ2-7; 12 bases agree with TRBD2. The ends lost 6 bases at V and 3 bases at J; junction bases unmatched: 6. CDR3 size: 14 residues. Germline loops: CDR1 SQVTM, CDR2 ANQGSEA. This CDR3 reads CSVVGLAGIYEQYF. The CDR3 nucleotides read TGCAGCGTGGTGGGACTAGCGGGCATCTACGAGCAGTACTTC.

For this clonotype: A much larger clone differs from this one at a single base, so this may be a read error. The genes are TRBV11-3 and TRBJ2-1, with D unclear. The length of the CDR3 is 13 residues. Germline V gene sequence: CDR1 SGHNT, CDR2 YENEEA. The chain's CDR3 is CASRAGGYNEQSF. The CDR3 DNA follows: TGTGCCAGCAGGGCTGGCGGCTACAATGAGCAGTCCTTC.

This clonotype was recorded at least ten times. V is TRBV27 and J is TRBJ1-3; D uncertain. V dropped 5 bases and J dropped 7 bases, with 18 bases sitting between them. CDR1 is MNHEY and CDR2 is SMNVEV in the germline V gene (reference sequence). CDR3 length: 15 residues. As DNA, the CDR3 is TGTGCCAGCAGTGCCATTCCCCTAGGGCCGAACACCATATATTTT. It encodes CASSAIPLGPNTIYF.

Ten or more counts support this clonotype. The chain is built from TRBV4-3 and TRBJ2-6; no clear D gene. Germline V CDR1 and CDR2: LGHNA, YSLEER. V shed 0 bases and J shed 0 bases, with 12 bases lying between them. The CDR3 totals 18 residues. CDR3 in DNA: TGCGCCAGCAGCCAAGATCGACTCATTGCCTCTGGGGCCAACGTCCTGACTTTC. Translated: CASSQDRLIASGANVLTF.

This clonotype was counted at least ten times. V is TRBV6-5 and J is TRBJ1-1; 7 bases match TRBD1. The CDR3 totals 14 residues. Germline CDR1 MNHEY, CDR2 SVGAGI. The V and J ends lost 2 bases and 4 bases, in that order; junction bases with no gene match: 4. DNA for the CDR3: TGTGCCAGCAGTTACCAGGGGGTAGGCACTGAAGCTTTCTTT. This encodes CASSYQGVGTEAFF.

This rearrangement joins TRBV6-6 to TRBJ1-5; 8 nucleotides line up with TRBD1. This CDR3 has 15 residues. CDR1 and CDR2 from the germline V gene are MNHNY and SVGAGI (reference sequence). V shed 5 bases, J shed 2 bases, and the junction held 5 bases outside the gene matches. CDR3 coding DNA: TGTGCCAGCAGTCCGTCAGGGGGCCGCAATCAGCCCCAGCATTTT. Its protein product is CASSPSGGRNQPQHF.

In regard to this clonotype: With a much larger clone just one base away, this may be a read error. Here the CDR3 reads CASSPNAGGGSYELYF. CDR3 bases: TGCGCCAGCAGCCCCAACGCCGGCGGGGGTTCCTACGAGCTGTACTTC. The chain carries TRBV4-1 and TRBJ2-7, with 7 positions matching TRBD2. From germline, CDR1 is MGHRA and CDR2 YSYEKL. The CDR3 is 16 residues long.

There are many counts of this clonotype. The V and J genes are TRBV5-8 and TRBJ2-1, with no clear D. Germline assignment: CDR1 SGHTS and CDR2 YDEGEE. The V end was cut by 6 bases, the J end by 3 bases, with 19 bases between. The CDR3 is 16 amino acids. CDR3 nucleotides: TGTGCCAGCACCGTAACCAATACCCCACGCTACAATGAGCAGTTCTTC. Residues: CASTVTNTPRYNEQFF.

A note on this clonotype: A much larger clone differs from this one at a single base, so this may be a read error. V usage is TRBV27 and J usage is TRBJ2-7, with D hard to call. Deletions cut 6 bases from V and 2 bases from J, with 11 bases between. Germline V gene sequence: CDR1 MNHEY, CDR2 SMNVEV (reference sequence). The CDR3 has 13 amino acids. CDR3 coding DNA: TGTGCCAGCAGAGCCGGGCCACCCTACGAGCAGTACTTC. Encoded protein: CASRAGPPYEQYF.

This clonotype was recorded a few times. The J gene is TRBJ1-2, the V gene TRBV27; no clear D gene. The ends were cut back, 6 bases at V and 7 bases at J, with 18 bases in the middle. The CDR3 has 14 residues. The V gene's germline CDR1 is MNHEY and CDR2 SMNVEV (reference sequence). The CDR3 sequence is CASRAPSGSFGYTF. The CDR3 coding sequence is TGTGCCAGCAGGGCCCCGTCAGGCTCTTTTGGCTACACCTTC.

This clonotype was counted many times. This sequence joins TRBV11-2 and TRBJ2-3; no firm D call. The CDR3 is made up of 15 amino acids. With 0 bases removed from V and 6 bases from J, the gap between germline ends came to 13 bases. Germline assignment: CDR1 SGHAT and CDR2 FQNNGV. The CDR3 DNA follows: TGTGCCAGCAGCTTAGAAATTGCGCGCCTGGATACGCAGTATTTT. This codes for CASSLEIARLDTQYF. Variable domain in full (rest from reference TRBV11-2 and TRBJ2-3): EAGVAQSPRYKIIEKRQSVAFWCNPISGHATLYWYQQILGQGPKLLIQFQNNGVVDDSQLPKDRFSAERLKGVDSTLKIQPAKLEDSAVYLCASSLEIARLDTQYFGPGTRLTVL.

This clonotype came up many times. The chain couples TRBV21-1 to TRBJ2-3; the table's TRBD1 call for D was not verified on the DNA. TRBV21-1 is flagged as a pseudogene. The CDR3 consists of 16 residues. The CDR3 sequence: CASSKARDRVSDTQYF. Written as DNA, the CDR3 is TGTGCCAGCAGCAAAGCCCGGGACAGAGTATCAGATACGCAGTATTTT.

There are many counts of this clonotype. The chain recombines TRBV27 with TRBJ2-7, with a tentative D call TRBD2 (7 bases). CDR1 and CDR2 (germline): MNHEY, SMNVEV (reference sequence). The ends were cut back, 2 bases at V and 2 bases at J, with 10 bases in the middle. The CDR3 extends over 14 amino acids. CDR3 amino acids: CASSLGGGAYEQYF. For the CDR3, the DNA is TGTGCCAGCAGTTTAGGAGGGGGGGCCTACGAGCAGTACTTC.

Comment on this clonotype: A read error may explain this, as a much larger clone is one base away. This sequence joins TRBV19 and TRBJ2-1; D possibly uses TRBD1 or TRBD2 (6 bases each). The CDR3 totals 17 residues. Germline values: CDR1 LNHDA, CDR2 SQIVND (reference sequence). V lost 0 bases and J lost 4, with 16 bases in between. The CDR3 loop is CASSIDGAQGLYNEQFF. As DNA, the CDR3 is TGTGCCAGTAGTATAGATGGAGCACAGGGACTTTACAATGAGCAGTTCTTC.

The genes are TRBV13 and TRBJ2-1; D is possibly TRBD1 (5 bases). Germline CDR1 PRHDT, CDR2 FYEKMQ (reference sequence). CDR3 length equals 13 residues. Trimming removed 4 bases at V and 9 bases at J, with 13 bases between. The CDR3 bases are TGTGCCAGCAGCTGGGGCCCCTCGCGTGAGCAGTTCTTC. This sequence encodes CASSWGPSREQFF.

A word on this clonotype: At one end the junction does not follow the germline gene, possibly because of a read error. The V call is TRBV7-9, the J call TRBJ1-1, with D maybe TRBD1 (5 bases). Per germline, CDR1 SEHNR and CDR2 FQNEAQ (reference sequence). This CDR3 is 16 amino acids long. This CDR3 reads CASSLGPGGENTEAFF. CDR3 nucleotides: TGCGCCAGCAGCTTAGGCCCCGGGGGGGAGAACACTGAAGCTTTCTTT. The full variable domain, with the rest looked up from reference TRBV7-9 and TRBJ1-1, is DTGVSQNPRHKITKRGQNVTFRCDPISEHNRLYWYRQTLGQGPEFLTYFQNEAQLEKSRLLSDRFSAERPKGSFSTLEIQRTEQGDSAMYLCASSLGPGGENTEAFFGQGTRLTVV.

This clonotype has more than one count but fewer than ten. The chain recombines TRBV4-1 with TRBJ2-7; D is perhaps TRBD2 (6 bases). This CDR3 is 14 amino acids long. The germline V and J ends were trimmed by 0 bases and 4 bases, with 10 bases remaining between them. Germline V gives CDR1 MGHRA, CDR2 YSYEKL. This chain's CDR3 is CASSQDVAEYEQYF. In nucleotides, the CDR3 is TGCGCCAGCAGCCAAGATGTAGCGGAATACGAGCAGTACTTC.